This T cell receptor beta chain stems from a study of T cell responses to AZD1222 COVID-19 vaccine. Whole-study results and caveats: A mostly white British donor set with more females was recruited, and clonal diversity was possibly underestimated. Spike-specific TCR depth and breadth grew after two AZD1222 doses.

V lost 2 bases and J 12 bases, leaving 17 bases between the germline ends. CDR1 is MNHNS, CDR2 SASEGT, per germline. The CDR3 runs 14 residues. TCRdb's copy holds only in-frame clones and misses some; the assay was immunoSEQ multiplex PCR. In the table there are some 90,000 clones, 70% to 90% of which are singletons. As regards this clone: The antigen is undetermined.

The origin of this receptor is an adult in good health. This material consisted of peripheral blood, taken on day 0 of AZD1222 vaccination. The V call is TRBV6-1, the J call TRBJ2-1; unclear D gene. The CDR3 DNA follows: TGTGCCAGCAGTGAACTAGTTTCGCTAAGTCGGCAGTTCTTC. Translating gives CASSELVSLSRQFF.